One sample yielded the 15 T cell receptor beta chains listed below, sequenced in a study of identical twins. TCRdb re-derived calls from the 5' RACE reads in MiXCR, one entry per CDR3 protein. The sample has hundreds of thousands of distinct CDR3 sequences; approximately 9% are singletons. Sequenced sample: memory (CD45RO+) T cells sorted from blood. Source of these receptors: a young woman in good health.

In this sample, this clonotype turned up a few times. This chain's CDR3 is CASSVGAVNEQFF. CDR3 bases: TGTGCCAGCAGCGTGGGGGCGGTCAATGAGCAGTTCTTC. The chain links TRBV7-9 to TRBJ2-1, with a tentative D call TRBD1 (6 bases). There are 13 residues in the CDR3. V lost 5 bases and J 6 bases, leaving 11 bases between the germline ends. The germline gives CDR1 SEHNR, CDR2 FQNEAQ (reference sequence). Full variable domain (rest looked up from reference TRBV7-9 and TRBJ2-1): DTGVSQNPRHKITKRGQNVTFRCDPISEHNRLYWYRQTLGQGPEFLTYFQNEAQLEKSRLLSDRFSAERPKGSFSTLEIQRTEQGDSAMYLCASSVGAVNEQFFGPGTRLTVL.

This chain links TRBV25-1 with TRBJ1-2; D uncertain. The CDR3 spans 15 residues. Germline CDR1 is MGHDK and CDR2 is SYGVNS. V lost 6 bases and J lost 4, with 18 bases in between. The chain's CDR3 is CASSDPTSGIYGYTF. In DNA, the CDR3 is TGTGCCAGCAGCGACCCTACTAGCGGGATCTATGGCTACACCTTC.

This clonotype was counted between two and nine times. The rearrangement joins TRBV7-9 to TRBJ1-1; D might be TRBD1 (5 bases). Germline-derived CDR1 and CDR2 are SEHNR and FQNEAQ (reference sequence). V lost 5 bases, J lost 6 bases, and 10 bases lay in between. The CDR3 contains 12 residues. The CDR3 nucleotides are TGTGCCAGCAGCCGGGACTTCCCTGAAGCTTTCTTT. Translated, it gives CASSRDFPEAFF. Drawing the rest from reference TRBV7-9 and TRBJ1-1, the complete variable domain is DTGVSQNPRHKITKRGQNVTFRCDPISEHNRLYWYRQTLGQGPEFLTYFQNEAQLEKSRLLSDRFSAERPKGSFSTLEIQRTEQGDSAMYLCASSRDFPEAFFGQGTRLTVV.

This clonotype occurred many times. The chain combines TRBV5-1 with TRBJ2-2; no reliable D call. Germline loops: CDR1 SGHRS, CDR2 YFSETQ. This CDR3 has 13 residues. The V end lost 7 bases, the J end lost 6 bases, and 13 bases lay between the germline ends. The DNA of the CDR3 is TGCGCCAGCCGCATTTTGGTGGCCGGGGAGCTGTTTTTT. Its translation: CASRILVAGELFF. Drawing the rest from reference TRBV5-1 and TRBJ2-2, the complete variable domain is KAGVTQTPRYLIKTRGQQVTLSCSPISGHRSVSWYQQTPGQGLQFLFEYFSETQRNKGNFPGRFSGRQFSNSRSEMNVSTLELGDSALYLCASRILVAGELFFGEGSRLTVL.

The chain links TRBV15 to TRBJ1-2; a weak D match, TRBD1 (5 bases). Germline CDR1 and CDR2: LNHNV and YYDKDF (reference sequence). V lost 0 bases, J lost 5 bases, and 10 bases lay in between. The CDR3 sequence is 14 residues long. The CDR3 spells CATSRDMGGYGYTF. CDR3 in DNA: TGTGCCACCAGCAGAGATATGGGGGGGTATGGCTACACCTTC.

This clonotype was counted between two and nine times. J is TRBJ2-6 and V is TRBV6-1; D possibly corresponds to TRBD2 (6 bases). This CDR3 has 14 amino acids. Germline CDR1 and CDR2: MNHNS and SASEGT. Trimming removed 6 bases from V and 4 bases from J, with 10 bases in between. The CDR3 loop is CASREGIGANVLTF. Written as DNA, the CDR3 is TGTGCCAGCAGGGAGGGAATAGGGGCCAACGTCCTGACTTTC.

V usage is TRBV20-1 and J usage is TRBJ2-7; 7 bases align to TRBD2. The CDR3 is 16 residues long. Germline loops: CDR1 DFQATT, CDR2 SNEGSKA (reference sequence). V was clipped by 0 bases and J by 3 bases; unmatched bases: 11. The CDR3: CSARDTGTNDYYEQYF. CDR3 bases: TGCAGTGCTAGAGATACCGGGACTAATGACTACTACGAGCAGTACTTC.

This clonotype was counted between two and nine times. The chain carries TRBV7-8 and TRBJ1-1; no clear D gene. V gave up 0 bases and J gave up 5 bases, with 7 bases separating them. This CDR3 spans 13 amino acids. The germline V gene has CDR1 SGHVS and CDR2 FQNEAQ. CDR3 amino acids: CASSLASWTEAFF. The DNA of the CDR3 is TGTGCCAGCAGCTTAGCGAGCTGGACTGAAGCTTTCTTT.

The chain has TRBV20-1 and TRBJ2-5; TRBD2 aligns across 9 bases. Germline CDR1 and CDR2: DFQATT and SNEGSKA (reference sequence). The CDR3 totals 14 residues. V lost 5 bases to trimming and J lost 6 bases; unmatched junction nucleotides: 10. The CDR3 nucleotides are TGCAGTGCTGGTACCGGGACTAGCCTCCAGACCCAGTACTTC. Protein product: CSAGTGTSLQTQYF.

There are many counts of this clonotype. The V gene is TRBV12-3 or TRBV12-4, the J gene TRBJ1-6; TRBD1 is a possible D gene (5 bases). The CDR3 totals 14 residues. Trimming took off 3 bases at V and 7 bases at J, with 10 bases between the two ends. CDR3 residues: CASSLGRPNSPLHF. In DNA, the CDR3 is TGTGCCAGCAGTTTGGGACGGCCGAATTCACCCCTCCACTTT.

CDR3 sequence (DNA): TGCAGTGCTAGAGATCGCGGGGCGGGGGGAGAGACCCAGTACTTC. This translates into CSARDRGAGGETQYF. This chain joins TRBV20-1 and TRBJ2-5; 8 nucleotides align to TRBD2. CDR1 is DFQATT, CDR2 SNEGSKA, per germline (reference sequence). The CDR3 covers 15 residues. V gave up 0 bases and J gave up 4 bases; unmatched junction bases: 7.

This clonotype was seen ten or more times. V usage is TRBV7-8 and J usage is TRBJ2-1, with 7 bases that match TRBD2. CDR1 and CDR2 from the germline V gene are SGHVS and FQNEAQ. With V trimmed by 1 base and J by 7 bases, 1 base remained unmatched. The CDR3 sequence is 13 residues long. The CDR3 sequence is CASSLGGRNEQFF. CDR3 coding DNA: TGTGCCAGCAGCTTAGGCGGGAGAAATGAGCAGTTCTTC.

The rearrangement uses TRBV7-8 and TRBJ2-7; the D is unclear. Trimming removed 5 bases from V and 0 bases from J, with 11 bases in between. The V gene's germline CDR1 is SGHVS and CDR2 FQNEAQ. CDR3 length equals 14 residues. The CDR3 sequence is CASSPSRTSYEQYF. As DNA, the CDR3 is TGTGCCAGCAGCCCCAGTCGAACCTCCTACGAGCAGTACTTC. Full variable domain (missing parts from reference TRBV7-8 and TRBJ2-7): GAGVSQSPRYKVAKRGQDVALRCDPISGHVSLFWYQQALGQGPEFLTYFQNEAQLDKSGLPSDRFFAERPEGSVSTLKIQRTQQEDSAVYLCASSPSRTSYEQYFGPGTRLTVT.

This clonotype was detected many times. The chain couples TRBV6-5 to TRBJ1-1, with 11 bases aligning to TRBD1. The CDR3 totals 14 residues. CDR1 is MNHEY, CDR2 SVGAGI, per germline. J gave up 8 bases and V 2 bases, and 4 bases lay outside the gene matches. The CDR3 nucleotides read TGTGCCAGCAGTTACGTCGGGACAGGGGGGGAAGCTTTCTTT. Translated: CASSYVGTGGEAFF.

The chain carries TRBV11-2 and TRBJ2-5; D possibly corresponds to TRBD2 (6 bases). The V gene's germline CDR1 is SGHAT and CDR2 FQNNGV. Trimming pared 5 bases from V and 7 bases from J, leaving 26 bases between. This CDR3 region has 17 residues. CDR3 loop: CASSPPGGRVTSGTQYF. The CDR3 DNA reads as TGTGCCAGCAGCCCCCCCGGGGGAAGGGTTACCTCGGGGACCCAGTACTTC.